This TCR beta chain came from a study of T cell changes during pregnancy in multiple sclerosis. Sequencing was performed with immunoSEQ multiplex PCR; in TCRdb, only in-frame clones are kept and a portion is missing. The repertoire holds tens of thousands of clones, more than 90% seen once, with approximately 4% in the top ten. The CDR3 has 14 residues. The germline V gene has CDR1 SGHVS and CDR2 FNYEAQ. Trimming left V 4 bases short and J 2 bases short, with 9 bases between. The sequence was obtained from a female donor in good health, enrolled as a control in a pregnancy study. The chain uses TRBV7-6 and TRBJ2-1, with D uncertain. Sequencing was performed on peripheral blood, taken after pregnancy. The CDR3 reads CASSSGGPYNEQFF. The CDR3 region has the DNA TGTGCCAGCAGCTCCGGCGGCCCCTACAATGAGCAGTTCTTC.